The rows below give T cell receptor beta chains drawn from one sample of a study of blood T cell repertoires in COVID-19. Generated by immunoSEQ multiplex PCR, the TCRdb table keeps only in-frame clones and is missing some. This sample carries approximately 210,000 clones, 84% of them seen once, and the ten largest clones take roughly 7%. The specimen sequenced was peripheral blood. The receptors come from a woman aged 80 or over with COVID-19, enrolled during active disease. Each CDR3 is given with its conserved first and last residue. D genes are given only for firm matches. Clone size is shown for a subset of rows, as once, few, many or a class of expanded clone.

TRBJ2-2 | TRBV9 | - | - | CASGPVHTGELFF | TGTGCCAGCGGTCCGGTTCACACCGGGGAGCTGTTTTTT
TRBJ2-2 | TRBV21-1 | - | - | CASQGSGELFF | TGTGCCAGCCAGGGTTCCGGGGAGCTGTTTTTT
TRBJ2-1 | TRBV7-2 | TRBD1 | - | CASSPTGGVYNEQFF | TGTGCCAGCAGCCCAACAGGGGGAGTCTACAATGAGCAGTTCTTC
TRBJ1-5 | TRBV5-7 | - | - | CASSLQGNQPQHF | TGTGCCAGCAGCTTGCAGGGCAATCAGCCCCAGCATTTT
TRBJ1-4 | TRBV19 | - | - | CASSIGRTALNEKLFF | TGTGCCAGTAGTATAGGGCGTACAGCCCTCAATGAAAAACTGTTTTTT
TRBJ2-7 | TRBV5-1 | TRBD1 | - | CASSLVPYRDRGNEQYF | TGCGCCAGCAGCTTGGTGCCCTACAGGGACAGGGGTAACGAGCAGTACTTC
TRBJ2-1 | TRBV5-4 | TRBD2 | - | CASSRSGGADNEQFF | TGTGCCAGCAGCCGTAGCGGGGGGGCTGACAATGAGCAGTTCTTC
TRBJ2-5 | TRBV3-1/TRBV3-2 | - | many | CASSPKRRSGEPETQYF | TGTGCCAGCAGCCCTAAGCGGCGGTCGGGAGAGCCAGAGACCCAGTACTTC
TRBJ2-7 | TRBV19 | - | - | CASTSGVRSSGSSYEQYF | -
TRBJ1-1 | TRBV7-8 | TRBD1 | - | CASRWDRNTEAFF | TGTGCCAGCCGGTGGGACAGGAACACTGAAGCTTTCTTT
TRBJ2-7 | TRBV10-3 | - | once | CAIRTVSYEQYF | TGTGCCATCAGGACAGTCTCCTACGAGCAGTACTTC
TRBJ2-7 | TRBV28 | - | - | CASSLYGKASEQYF | TGTGCCAGCAGTTTATACGGGAAAGCGTCCGAGCAGTACTTC
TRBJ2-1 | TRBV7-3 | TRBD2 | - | CASSLTSGRIGEQFF | TGTGCCAGCAGCTTAACTAGCGGGAGGATCGGTGAGCAGTTCTTC
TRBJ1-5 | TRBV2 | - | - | CASSPTGRTDQPQHF | TGTGCCAGCAGCCCGACAGGTCGAACGGATCAGCCCCAGCATTTT
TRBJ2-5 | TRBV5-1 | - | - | CASSLEGGGETQYF | TGCGCCAGCAGCTTGGAAGGAGGCGGGGAGACCCAGTACTTC
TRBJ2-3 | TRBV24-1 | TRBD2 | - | CATSSSGSIDTQYF | TGTGCCACCTCGTCTAGCGGGAGTATAGATACGCAGTATTTT
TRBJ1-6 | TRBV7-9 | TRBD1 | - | CASSLDRGSPLHF | TGTGCCAGCAGCCTGGACAGGGGCTCACCCCTCCACTTT
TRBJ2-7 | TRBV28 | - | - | CASSTHTRGRTTYEQYF | TGTGCCAGCAGTACCCATACCCGAGGGAGGACAACCTACGAGCAGTACTTC
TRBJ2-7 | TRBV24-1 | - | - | CATSNQGYEQYF | TGTGCCACCAGTAATCAGGGGTACGAGCAGTACTTC
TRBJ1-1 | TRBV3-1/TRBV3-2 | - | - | CASSQVSGNTEAFF | TGTGCCAGCAGCCAAGTCTCAGGGAACACTGAAGCTTTCTTT
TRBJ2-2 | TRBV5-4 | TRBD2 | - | CASSSPGLASGELFF | TGTGCCAGCAGTTCGCCGGGACTAGCATCAGGGGAGCTGTTTTTT
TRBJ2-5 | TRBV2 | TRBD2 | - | CASSEGLAGGLQETQYF | TGTGCCAGCAGTGAAGGACTAGCGGGAGGCCTTCAAGAGACCCAGTACTTC
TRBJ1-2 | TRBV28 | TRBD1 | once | CASSMGQGYGYTF | TGTGCCAGCAGTATGGGACAGGGCTATGGCTACACCTTC
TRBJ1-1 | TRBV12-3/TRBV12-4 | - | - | CATRWGESTEAFF | TGTGCCACCCGTTGGGGAGAGAGCACTGAAGCTTTCTTT
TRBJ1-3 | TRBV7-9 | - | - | CASSSQRRQRNTIYF | TGTGCCAGCAGCTCCCAACGACGACAGCGAAACACCATATATTTT
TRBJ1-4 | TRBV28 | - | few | CASSPYREYNEKLFF | TGTGCCAGCAGTCCCTACAGGGAGTATAATGAAAAACTGTTTTTT
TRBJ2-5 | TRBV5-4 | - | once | CASSLEGPGETQYF | TGTGCCAGCAGCTTGGAAGGGCCGGGGGAGACCCAGTACTTC
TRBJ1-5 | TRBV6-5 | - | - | CASSYSGGTNQPQHF | TGTGCCAGCAGTTACTCGGGGGGGACAAATCAGCCCCAGCATTTT
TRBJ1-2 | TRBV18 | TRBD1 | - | CASSSLPPADRGAGYTF | TGTGCCAGCTCCAGCCTCCCCCCCGCCGACAGGGGCGCAGGCTACACCTTC
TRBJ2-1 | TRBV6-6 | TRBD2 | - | CASSPLGTSVNEQFF | TGTGCCAGCAGCCCACTTGGGACTAGCGTCAATGAGCAGTTCTTC
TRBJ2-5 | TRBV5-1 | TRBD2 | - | CASRLAETQYF | TGCGCCAGCCGACTAGCGGAGACCCAGTACTTC
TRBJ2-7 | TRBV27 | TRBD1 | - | CASSRPGQGWEQYF | TGTGCCAGCAGTCGACCGGGACAGGGGTGGGAGCAGTACTTC
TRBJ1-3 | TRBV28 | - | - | CASSLWTEPGNTIYF | TGTGCCAGCAGTTTATGGACAGAACCTGGAAACACCATATATTTT
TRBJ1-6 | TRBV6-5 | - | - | CASSALVGGNSPLHF | TGTGCCAGCAGCGCCTTGGTGGGGGGTAATTCACCCCTCCACTTT
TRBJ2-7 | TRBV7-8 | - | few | CASSFSPGVEQYF | TGTGCCAGCAGCTTTTCCCCAGGGGTCGAGCAGTACTTC
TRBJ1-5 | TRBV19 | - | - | CASSIGVDRRGYVSNQPQHF | TGTGCCAGTAGTATCGGTGTCGACCGTCGGGGATATGTAAGCAATCAGCCCCAGCATTTT
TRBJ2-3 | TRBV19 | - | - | CASSQGLLSGDTQYF | TGTGCCAGTAGCCAAGGACTTCTCTCGGGAGATACGCAGTATTTT
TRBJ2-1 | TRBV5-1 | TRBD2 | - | CASSLRLAGANEQFF | TGCGCCAGCAGCTTGCGTCTAGCGGGAGCCAATGAGCAGTTCTTC
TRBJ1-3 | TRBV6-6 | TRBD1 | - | CASRDRSSGNTIYF | TGTGCCAGCCGGGACAGGAGCTCTGGAAACACCATATATTTT
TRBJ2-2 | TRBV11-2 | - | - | CASSSHSRVAGELFF | TGTGCCAGCAGCTCCCACTCCAGGGTAGCCGGGGAGCTGTTTTTT
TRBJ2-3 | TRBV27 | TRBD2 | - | CASSFVAGGYTDTQYF | TGTGCCAGCAGTTTTGTAGCGGGCGGGTACACAGATACGCAGTATTTT
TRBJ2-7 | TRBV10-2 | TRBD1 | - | CASSAPGQGFYEQYF | TGCGCCAGCAGTGCGCCGGGACAGGGGTTCTACGAGCAGTACTTC
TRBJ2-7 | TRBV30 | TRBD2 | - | CAWSVPAGLNEQYF | TGTGCCTGGAGTGTTCCAGCGGGACTTAACGAGCAGTACTTC